This T cell receptor (beta chain) derives from a study of neoadjuvant anti-PD-1 for oral cavity cancer. In the study overall: Patients mostly received three to four biweekly nivolumab doses at 3 mg/kg before surgery. Patients without progression received a fourth nivolumab dose around day 43, then surgical resection on days 50-56. General study findings and limits: Higher pretreatment Treg/Th17 ratios tracked higher pretreatment blood clonality.

The CDR3 length is 14 residues. Per the germline V gene, CDR1 is MDHEN and CDR2 is SYDVKM. V lost 2 bases and J lost 0, with 7 bases in between. These oral cavity squamous cell carcinomas were HPV-negative and locally advanced. Assay: immunoSEQ multiplex PCR; the TCRdb copy retains only in-frame clones and omits some. The sample consists of about 16,000 clones, 65% to 70% of them appearing once. A note on this clone: Its antigen is still unknown.

The chain joins TRBV28 to TRBJ1-1; D unresolved. The sequences come from PBMCs, collected before nivolumab (anti-PD-1) treatment. This TCR derives from a person aged 35-79 years with oral cavity squamous cell carcinoma. This CDR3 is CASSLIGLNTEAFF. CDR3 DNA sequence: TGTGCCAGCAGTTTAATAGGGCTGAACACTGAAGCTTTCTTT.